This is a list of T cell receptor beta chains from one sample in a study of blood T cell repertoires in COVID-19. This table comes from immunoSEQ multiplex PCR, and its TCRdb copy is limited to in-frame clones, with some not included. Of some 120,000 clones in the sample, approximately 80% were seen once. Sequenced: peripheral blood. The source is a man between 60 and 70 years old with acute or convalescent COVID-19. Both conserved end residues are trimmed from each CDR3.

v_gene,j_gene,CDR3aa
TRBV7-9,TRBJ1-3,ASSPSSGNTIY
TRBV5-1,TRBJ2-1,ASSRTGTDYNEQF
TRBV28,TRBJ1-3,ASSVDGDSGNTIY
TRBV13,TRBJ2-3,ASSLGGLATSTDTQY
TRBV24-1,TRBJ1-2,ATSDFGTGPYGYT
TRBV7-2,TRBJ2-1,ASSLAPHRGYNEQF
TRBV9,TRBJ2-1,ASSVAGGSTEQF
TRBV19,TRBJ1-1,ASSEGQIMNTEAF
TRBV28,TRBJ1-1,ASRPPSGGATEAF
TRBV27,TRBJ1-2,ASSVRQGTYYGYT
TRBV7-3,TRBJ2-1,ASSSDRSREQF
TRBV29-1,TRBJ2-1,SVVAGISYNEQF
TRBV5-4,TRBJ1-1,ASSLEAGGLNTEAF
TRBV4-1,TRBJ2-7,ASSPPGLAGGHEQY
TRBV5-1,TRBJ2-3,ASSQQGGQDTQY
TRBV28,TRBJ2-5,ASSRGLAGGSLGETQY
TRBV3-1/TRBV3-2,TRBJ1-3,ASSQVQGTGGNTIY
TRBV5-1,TRBJ2-1,ASSVSPAGGNEQF
TRBV19,TRBJ2-1,ASSSGTRAVDSGRAF
TRBV7-9,TRBJ1-5,ASSLGPRQGVNQPQH
TRBV12-3/TRBV12-4,TRBJ1-2,ASSPRVGGMV
TRBV5-1,TRBJ2-7,ASSSGTGPYEQY
TRBV23-1,TRBJ2-1,ASRVNRSPGQVYNEQF